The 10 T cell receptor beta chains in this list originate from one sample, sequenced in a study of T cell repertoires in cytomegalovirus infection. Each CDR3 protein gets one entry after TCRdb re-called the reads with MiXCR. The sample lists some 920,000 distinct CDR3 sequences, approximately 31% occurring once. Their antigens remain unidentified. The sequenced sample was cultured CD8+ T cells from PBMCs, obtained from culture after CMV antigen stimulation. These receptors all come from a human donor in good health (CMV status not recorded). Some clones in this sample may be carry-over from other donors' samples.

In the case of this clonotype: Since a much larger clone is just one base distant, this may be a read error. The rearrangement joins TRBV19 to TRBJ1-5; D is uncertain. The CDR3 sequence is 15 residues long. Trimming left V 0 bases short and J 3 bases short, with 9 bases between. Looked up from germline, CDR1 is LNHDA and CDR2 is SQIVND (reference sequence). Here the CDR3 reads CASSIDRNNNQPQHF. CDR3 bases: TGTGCCAGTAGTATAGACCGGAATAACAATCAGCCCCAGCATTTT.

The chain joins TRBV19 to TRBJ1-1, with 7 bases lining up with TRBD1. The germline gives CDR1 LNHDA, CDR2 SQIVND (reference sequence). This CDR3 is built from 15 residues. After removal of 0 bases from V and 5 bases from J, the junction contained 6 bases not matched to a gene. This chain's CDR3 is CASSIEGQGGTEAFF. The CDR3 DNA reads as TGTGCCAGTAGTATAGAAGGGCAGGGGGGTACTGAAGCTTTCTTT.

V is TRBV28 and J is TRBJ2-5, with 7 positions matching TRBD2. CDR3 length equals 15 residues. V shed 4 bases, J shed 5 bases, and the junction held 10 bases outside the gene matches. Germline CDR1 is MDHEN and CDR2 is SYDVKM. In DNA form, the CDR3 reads TGTGCCAGCAGTTCTGGTGGGGGGGTCGGGGAGACCCAGTACTTC. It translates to CASSSGGGVGETQYF.

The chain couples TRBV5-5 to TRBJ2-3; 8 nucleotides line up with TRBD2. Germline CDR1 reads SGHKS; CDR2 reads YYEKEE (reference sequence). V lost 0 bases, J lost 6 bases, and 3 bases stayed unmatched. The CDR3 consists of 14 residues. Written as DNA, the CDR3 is TGTGCCAGCAGCTTGGAAGCGGGGGTTGATACGCAGTATTTT. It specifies CASSLEAGVDTQYF. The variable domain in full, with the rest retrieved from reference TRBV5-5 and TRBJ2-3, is DAGVTQSPTHLIKTRGQQVTLRCSPISGHKSVSWYQQVLGQGPQFIFQYYEKEERGRGNFPDRFSARQFPNYSSELNVNALLLGDSALYLCASSLEAGVDTQYFGPGTRLTVL.

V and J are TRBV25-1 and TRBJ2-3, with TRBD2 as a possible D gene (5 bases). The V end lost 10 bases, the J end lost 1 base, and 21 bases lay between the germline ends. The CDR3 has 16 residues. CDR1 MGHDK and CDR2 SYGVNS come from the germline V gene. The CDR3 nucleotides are TGTGCCAATCTACCTAGGAGGCGATACGGCACAGATACGCAGTATTTT. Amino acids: CANLPRRRYGTDTQYF.

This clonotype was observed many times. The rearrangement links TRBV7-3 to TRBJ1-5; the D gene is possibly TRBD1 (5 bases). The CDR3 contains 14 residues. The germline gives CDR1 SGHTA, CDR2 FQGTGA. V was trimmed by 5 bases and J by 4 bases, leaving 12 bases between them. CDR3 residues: CASSTTGPNQPQHF. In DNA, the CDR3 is TGTGCCAGCAGCACAACAGGTCCAAATCAGCCCCAGCATTTT.

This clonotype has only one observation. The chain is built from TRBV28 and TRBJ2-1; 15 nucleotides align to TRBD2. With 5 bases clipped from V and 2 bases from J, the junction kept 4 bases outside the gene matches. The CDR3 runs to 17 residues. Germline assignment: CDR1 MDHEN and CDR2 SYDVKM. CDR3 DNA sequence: TGTGCCAGCAGTCATGGACTAGCGGGGGGGCCCTACAATGAGCAGTTCTTC. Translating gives CASSHGLAGGPYNEQFF.

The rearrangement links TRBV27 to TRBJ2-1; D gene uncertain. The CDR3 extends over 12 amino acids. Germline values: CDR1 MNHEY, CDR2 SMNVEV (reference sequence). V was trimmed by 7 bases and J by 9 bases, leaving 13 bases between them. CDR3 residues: CASTGPWGEQFF. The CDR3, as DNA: TGTGCCAGCACCGGGCCTTGGGGTGAGCAGTTCTTC.

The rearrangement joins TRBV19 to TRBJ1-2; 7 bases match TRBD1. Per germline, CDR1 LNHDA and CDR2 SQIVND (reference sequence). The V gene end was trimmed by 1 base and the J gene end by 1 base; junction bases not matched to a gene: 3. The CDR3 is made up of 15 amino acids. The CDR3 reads CASSIVGTVNYGYTF. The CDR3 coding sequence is TGTGCCAGTAGTATAGTGGGGACAGTTAACTATGGCTACACCTTC.

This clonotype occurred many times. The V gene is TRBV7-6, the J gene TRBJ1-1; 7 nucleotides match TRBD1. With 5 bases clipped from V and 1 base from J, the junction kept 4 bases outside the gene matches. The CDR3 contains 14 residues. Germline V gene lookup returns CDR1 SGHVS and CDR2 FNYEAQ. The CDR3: CASSPGGPNTEAFF. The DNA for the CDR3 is TGTGCCAGCAGCCCAGGGGGACCGAACACTGAAGCTTTCTTT.